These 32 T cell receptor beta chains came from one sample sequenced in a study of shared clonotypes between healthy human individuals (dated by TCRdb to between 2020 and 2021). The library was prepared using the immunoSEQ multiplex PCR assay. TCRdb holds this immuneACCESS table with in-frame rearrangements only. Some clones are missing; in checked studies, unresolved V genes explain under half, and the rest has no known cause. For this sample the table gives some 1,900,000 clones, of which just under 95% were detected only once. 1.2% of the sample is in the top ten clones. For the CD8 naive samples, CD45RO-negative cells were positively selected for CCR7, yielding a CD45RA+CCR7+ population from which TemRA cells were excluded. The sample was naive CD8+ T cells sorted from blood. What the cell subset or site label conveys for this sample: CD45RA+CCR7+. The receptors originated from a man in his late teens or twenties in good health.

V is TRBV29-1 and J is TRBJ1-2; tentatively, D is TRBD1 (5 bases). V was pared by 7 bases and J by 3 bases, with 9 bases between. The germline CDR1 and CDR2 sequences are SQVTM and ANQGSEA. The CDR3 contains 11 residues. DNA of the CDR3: TGCAGCGCCGGGGACCACTATGGCTACACCTTC. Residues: CSAGDHYGYTF.

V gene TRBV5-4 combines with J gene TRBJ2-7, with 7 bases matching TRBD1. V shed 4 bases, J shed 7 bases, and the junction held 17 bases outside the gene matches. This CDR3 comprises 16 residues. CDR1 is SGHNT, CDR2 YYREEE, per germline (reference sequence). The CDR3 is CASSLNPGTVLKEQYF. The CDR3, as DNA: TGTGCCAGCAGCCTAAACCCCGGGACAGTTTTGAAGGAGCAGTACTTC.

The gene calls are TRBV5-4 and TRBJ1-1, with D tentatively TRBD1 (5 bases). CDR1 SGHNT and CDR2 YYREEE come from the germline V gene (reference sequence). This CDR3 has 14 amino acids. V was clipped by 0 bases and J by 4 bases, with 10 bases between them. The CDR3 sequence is CASSLDGGGTEAFF. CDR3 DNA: TGTGCCAGCAGCTTGGACGGGGGGGGCACTGAAGCTTTCTTT.

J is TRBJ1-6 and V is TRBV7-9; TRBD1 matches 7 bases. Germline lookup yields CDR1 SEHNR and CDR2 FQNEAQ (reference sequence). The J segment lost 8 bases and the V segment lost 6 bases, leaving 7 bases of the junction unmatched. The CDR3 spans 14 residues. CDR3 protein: CASSSGQEDSPLHF. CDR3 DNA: TGTGCCAGCAGTTCTGGACAGGAGGATTCACCCCTCCACTTT.

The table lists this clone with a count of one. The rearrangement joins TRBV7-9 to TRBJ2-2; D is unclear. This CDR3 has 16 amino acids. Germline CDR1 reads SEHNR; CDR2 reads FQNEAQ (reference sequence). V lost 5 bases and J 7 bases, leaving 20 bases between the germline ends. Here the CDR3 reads CASSPVKDGLIGELFF. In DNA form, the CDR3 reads TGTGCCAGCAGCCCAGTAAAAGATGGGTTGATCGGGGAGCTGTTTTTT.

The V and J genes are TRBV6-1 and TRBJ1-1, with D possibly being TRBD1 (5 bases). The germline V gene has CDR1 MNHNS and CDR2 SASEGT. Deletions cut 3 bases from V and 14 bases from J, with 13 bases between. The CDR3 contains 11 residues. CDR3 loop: CASSEGPPTFF. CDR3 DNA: TGTGCCAGCAGTGAGGGACCCCCCACGTTCTTT.

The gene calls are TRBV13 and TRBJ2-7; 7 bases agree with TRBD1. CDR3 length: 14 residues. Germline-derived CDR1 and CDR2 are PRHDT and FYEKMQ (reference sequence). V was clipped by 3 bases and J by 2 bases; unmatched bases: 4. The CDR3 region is CASSFGQEAYEQYF. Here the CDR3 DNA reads TGTGCCAGCAGCTTCGGACAGGAGGCCTACGAGCAGTACTTC.

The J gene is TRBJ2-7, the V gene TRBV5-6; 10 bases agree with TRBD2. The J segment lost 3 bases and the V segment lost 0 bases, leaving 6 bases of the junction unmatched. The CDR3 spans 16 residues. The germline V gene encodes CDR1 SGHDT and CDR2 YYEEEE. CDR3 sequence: CASSLGGTSAYYEQYF. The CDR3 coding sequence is TGTGCCAGCAGCTTGGGAGGGACTAGCGCCTACTACGAGCAGTACTTC.

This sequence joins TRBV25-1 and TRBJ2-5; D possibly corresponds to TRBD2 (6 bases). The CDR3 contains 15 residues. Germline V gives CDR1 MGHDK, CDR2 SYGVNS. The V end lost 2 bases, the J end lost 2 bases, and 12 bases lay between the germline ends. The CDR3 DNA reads TGTGCCAGCAGTGAAGTAGCGGAGGGGCAAGAGACCCAGTACTTC. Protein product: CASSEVAEGQETQYF.

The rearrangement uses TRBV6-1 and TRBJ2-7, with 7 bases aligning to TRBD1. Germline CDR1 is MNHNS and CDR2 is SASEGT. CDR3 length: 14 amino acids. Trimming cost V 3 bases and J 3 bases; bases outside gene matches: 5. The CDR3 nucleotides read TGTGCCAGCAGTGATTTCGGGACAGTCTACGAGCAGTACTTC. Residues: CASSDFGTVYEQYF.

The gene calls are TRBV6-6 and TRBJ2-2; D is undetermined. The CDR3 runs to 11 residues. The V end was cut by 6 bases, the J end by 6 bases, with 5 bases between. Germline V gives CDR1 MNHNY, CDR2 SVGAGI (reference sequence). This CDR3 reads CASRLPGELFF. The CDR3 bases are TGTGCCAGCAGATTACCCGGGGAGCTGTTTTTT.

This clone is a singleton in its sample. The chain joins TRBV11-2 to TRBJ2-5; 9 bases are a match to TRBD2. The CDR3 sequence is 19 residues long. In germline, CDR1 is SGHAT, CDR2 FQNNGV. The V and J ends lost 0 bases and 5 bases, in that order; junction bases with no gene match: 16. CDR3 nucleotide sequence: TGTGCCAGCAGCTTAGAGTTCCCTACGGCGGGGGGGAGTTCGGAGACCCAGTACTTC. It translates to CASSLEFPTAGGSSETQYF.

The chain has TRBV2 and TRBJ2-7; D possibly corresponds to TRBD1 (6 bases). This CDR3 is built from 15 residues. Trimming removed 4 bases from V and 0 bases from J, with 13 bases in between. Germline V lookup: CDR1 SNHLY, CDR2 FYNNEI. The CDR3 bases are TGTGCCAGCAGTGGTTCCCGGGACATCTCCTACGAGCAGTACTTC. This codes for CASSGSRDISYEQYF.

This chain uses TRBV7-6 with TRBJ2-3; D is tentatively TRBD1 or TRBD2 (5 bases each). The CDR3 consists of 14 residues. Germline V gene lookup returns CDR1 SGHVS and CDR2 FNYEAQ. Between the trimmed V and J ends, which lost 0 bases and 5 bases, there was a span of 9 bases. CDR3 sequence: CASSLASGGDTQYF. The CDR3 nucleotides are TGTGCCAGCAGCTTAGCGAGTGGGGGAGATACGCAGTATTTT.

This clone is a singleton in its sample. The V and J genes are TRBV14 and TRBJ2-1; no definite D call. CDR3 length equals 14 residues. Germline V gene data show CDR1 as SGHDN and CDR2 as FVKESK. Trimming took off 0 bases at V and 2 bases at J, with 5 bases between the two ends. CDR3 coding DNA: TGTGCCAGCAGCCAAGACGGAGCCTACAATGAGCAGTTCTTC. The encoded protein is CASSQDGAYNEQFF. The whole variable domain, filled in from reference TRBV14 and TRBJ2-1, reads EAGVTQFPSHSVIEKGQTVTLRCDPISGHDNLYWYRRVMGKEIKFLLHFVKESKQDESGMPNNRFLAERTGGTYSTLKVQPAELEDSGVYFCASSQDGAYNEQFFGPGTRLTVL.

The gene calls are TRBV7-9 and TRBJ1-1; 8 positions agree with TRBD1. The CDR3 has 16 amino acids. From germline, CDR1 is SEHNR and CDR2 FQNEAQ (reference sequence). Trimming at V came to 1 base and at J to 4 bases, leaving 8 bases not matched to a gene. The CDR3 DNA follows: TGTGCCAGCAGCTTAGGTTTCGGGACAGGTGCCACTGAAGCTTTCTTT. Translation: CASSLGFGTGATEAFF.

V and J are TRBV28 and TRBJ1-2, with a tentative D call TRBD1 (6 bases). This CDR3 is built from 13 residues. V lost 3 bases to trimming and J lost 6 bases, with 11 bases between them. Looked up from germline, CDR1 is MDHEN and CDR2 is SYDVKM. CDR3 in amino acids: CASSFDRLHGYTF. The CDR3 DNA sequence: TGTGCCAGCAGTTTCGACAGGCTCCATGGCTACACCTTC.

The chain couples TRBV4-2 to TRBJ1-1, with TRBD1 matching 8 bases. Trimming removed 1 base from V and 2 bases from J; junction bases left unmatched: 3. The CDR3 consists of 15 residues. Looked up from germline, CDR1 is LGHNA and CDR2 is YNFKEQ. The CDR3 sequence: CASSQGTGLNTEAFF. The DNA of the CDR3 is TGTGCCAGCAGCCAAGGGACAGGGCTAAACACTGAAGCTTTCTTT.

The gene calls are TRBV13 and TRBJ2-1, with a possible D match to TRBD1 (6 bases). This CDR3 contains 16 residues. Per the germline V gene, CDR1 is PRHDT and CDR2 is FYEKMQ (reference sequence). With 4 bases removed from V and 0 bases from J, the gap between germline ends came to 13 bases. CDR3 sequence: CASSSEQGSSYNEQFF. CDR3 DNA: TGTGCCAGCAGCTCTGAACAGGGAAGCTCCTACAATGAGCAGTTCTTC.

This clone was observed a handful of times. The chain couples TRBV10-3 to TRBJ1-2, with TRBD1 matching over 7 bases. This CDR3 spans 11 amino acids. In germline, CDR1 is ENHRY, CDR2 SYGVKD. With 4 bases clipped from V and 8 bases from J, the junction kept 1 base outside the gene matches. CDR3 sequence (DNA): TGTGCCATCAGTGCGACAGGGGGCTACACCTTC. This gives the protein CAISATGGYTF.

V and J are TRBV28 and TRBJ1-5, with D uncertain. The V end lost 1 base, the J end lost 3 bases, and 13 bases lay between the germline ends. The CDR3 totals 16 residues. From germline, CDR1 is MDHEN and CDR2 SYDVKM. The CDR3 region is CASSLSAESYNQPQHF. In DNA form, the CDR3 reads TGTGCCAGCAGTTTATCGGCAGAAAGTTACAATCAGCCCCAGCATTTT.

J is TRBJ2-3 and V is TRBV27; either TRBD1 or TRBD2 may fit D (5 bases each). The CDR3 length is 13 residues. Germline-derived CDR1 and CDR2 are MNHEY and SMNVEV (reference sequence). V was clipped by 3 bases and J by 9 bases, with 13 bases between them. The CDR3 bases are TGTGCCAGCAGTTTGGGGACCGAGGAGACGCAGTATTTT. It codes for CASSLGTEETQYF.

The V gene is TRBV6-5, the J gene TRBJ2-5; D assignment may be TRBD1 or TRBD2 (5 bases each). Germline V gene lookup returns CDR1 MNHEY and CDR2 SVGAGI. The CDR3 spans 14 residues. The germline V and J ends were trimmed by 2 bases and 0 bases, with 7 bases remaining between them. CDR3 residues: CASSYQGHQETQYF. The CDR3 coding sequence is TGTGCCAGCAGTTACCAGGGACACCAAGAGACCCAGTACTTC.

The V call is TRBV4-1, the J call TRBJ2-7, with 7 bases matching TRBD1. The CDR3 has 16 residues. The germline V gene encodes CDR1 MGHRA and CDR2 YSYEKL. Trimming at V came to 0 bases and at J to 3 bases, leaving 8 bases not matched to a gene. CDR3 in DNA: TGCGCCAGCAGCCAAGATAGGACAGGAAGCTTCTACGAGCAGTACTTC. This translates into CASSQDRTGSFYEQYF.

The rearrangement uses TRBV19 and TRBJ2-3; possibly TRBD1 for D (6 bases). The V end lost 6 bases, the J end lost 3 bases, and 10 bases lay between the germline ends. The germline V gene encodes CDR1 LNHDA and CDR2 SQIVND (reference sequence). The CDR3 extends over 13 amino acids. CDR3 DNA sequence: TGTGCCAGTAGGTCCAGGGGAACAGATACGCAGTATTTT. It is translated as CASRSRGTDTQYF.

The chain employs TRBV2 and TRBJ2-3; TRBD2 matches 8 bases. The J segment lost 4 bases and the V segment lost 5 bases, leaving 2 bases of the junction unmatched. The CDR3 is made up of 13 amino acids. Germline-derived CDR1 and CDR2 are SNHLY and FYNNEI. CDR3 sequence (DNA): TGTGCCAGCAGTCGCGGGAGGTCAGATACGCAGTATTTT. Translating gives CASSRGRSDTQYF.

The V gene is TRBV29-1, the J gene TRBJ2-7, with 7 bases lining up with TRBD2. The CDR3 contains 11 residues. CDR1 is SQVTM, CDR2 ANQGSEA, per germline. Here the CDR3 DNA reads TGCACCTCCCGGCGGGGGTACGAGCAGTACTTC. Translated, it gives CTSRRGYEQYF.

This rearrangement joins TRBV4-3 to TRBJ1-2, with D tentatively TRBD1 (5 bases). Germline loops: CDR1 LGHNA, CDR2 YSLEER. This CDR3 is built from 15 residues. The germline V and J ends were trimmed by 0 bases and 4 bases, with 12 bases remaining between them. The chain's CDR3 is CASSQDRWGGYGYTF. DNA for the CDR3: TGCGCCAGCAGCCAAGACAGGTGGGGCGGCTATGGCTACACCTTC.

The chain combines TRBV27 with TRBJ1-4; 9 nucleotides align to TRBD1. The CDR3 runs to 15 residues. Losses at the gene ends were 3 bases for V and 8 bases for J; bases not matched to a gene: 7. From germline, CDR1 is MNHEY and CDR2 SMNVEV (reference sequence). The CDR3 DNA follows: TGTGCCAGCAGTTTCGGGACAGGGATAGGGGAAAAACTGTTTTTT. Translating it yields CASSFGTGIGEKLFF.

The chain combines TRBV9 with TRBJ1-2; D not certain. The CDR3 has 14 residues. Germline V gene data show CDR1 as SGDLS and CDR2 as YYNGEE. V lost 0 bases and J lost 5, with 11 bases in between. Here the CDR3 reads CASSVGEFRYGYTF. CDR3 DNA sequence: TGTGCCAGCAGCGTAGGGGAGTTTAGATATGGCTACACCTTC.

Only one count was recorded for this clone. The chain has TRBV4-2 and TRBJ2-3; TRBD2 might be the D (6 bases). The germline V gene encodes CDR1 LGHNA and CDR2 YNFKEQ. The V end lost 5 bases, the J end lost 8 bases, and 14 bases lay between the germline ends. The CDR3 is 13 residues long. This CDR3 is CASSSGTGSTQYF. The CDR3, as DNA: TGTGCCAGCAGCTCTGGGACTGGGAGTACGCAGTATTTT.

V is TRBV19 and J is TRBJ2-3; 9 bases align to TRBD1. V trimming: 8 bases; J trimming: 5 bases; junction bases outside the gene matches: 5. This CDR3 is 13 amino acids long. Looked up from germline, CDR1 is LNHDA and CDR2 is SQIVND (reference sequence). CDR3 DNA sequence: TGTGCCAGTGCGACAGGGGGAATAGATACGCAGTATTTT. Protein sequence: CASATGGIDTQYF.